What follows is one T cell receptor (beta chain) and its context. Its cognate antigen is unknown. The same CDR3 can be traced to other DNA sequences in this sample. The sample comes from a study of cytomegalovirus exposure and HLA in healthy donors. The study, taken as a whole, reports: Diagnosis of cytomegalovirus status made by the classifier reportedly showed high specificity and sensitivity. Most observed TCR sequences were rare, whereas some public TCRs were detected in many donors. Three of the chains that were CMV-associated were confirmed in vitro to be specific for CMV antigens.

From the approximately 120-subject validation cohort, which was separate from the roughly 700-subject first cohort, the donors were drawn. Trimming removed 0 bases from V and 0 bases from J; junction bases left unmatched: 8. The CDR3 is 18 amino acids. The V gene's germline CDR1 is MNHEY and CDR2 SMNVEV (reference sequence). The assay was immunoSEQ multiplex PCR, and TCRdb's table has in-frame clones only and misses some. The table includes some 130,000 clones, around 93% detected once. This chain joins TRBV27 and TRBJ2-3; the match to TRBD2 covers 8 bases. This TCR was recovered from a man between 18 and 35 years old in good health and CMV-seropositive. Sequencing was done on a sample of PBMCs. In DNA form, the CDR3 reads TGTGCCAGCAGTTTATCGGCCGGGGGGGCTTCTAGCACAGATACGCAGTATTTT. Translating gives CASSLSAGGASSTDTQYF.